These 10 T cell receptor beta chains were sequenced from one sample in a study of post-analysis software for immune sequencing data. The study, taken as a whole, reports: A few TRBV segments occurring more often in patients than controls included TRBV5-6, TRBV5-1 and TRBV20-1.

These receptors have no known antigen. cDNA libraries for TCR beta contained unique molecular identifiers. TCRdb re-derived calls from the PCR reads in MiXCR, one entry per CDR3 protein. The data hold a few hundred thousand distinct CDR3 sequences, with less than 40% observed a single time. Specimen: blood. The receptors come from a girl aged 5-17 years with multiple sclerosis.

The sample holds a few counts of this clonotype. V is TRBV2 and J is TRBJ2-3, with TRBD1 matching over 7 bases. J lost 2 bases, V lost 6 bases, and 8 bases had no gene match. CDR3 size: 15 residues. Germline V CDR1 and CDR2: SNHLY, FYNNEI. The CDR3 DNA sequence: TGTGCCAGCAGGGGGGACAGCTCTTTCACAGATACGCAGTATTTT. Encoded protein: CASRGDSSFTDTQYF.

This clonotype was seen a handful of times. The chain is built from TRBV20-1 and TRBJ2-5; unclear D gene. Trimming left V 0 bases short and J 4 bases short, with 3 bases between. The germline V gene has CDR1 DFQATT and CDR2 SNEGSKA (reference sequence). The CDR3 is made up of 11 amino acids. In DNA form, the CDR3 reads TGCAGTGCTAGAGATTTAGAGACCCAGTACTTC. It codes for CSARDLETQYF.

J is TRBJ1-2 and V is TRBV6-5, with 7 bases identical to TRBD1. The CDR3 totals 18 residues. Trimming took 4 bases from V and 1 from J; bases not matched to a gene: 15. Looked up from germline, CDR1 is MNHEY and CDR2 is SVGAGI. DNA for the CDR3: TGTGCCAGCAGTTCCGTTATAGGACAGGCCCCTTTTAACTATGGCTACACCTTC. The encoded protein is CASSSVIGQAPFNYGYTF.

This clonotype was seen only a few times. CDR3 nucleotides: TGTGCCAGCACCGGACTAGCGGGGGGAGTGGATACGCAGTATTTT. Translated, it gives CASTGLAGGVDTQYF. This chain links TRBV6-2 or TRBV6-3 with TRBJ2-3; 14 bases match TRBD2. Losses at the gene ends were 7 bases for V and 6 bases for J; bases not matched to a gene: 6. This CDR3 is 15 amino acids long. CDR1 is MNHEY, CDR2 SVGEGT, per germline.

The CDR3 DNA reads TGTGCCAGCAGCCCTGGACAGGGGCTCTCTTGGAACACTGAAGCTTTCTTT. Its translation is CASSPGQGLSWNTEAFF. The V gene is TRBV12-3 or TRBV12-4, the J gene TRBJ1-1; the match to TRBD1 covers 9 bases. The CDR3 length is 17 residues. V gave up 6 bases and J gave up 1 base; unmatched junction bases: 12.

This clonotype was picked up a small number of times. The rearrangement joins TRBV28 to TRBJ1-1; D unclear. V was shortened by 4 bases and J by 0 bases, with 9 bases between the two germline ends. Germline values: CDR1 MDHEN, CDR2 SYDVKM. The CDR3 runs to 14 residues. The CDR3 DNA sequence: TGTGCCAGCAGTTCCGCGGAGGTGAACACTGAAGCTTTCTTT. Protein: CASSSAEVNTEAFF.

This chain uses TRBV12-3 or TRBV12-4 with TRBJ2-5; the D call may be TRBD1 or TRBD2 (5 bases each). The CDR3 totals 14 residues. V lost 5 bases to trimming and J lost 2 bases, with 12 bases between them. CDR3: CASSSWGLQETQYF. The CDR3 DNA reads as TGTGCCAGCAGTAGTTGGGGGTTACAAGAGACCCAGTACTTC.

The chain has TRBV5-6 and TRBJ1-2; 7 positions match TRBD1. The germline gives CDR1 SGHDT, CDR2 YYEEEE. This CDR3 comprises 16 residues. V was pared by 4 bases and J by 2 bases, with 11 bases of the junction left unmatched. In DNA, the CDR3 is TGTGCCAGCAGCGCGCGTCCGGGACAGCTGAACTATGGCTACACCTTC. Translated: CASSARPGQLNYGYTF.

V gene TRBV20-1 combines with J gene TRBJ2-7, with D possibly being TRBD1 (6 bases). CDR3 size: 15 residues. Trimming cost V 0 bases and J 5 bases, with 17 bases left between them. CDR1 and CDR2 (germline): DFQATT, SNEGSKA (reference sequence). In DNA, the CDR3 is TGCAGTGCTAGAGATCGCAGCGCAGGGGACAACGAGCAGTACTTC. Amino acid sequence: CSARDRSAGDNEQYF.

Many counts were recorded for this clonotype. Written as DNA, the CDR3 is TGTGCCAGCAGTTCCCAAATTAACACTGAAGCTTTCTTT. It encodes CASSSQINTEAFF. The V call is TRBV28, the J call TRBJ1-1; D gene ambiguous. The CDR3 loop spans 13 amino acids. Germline V gene sequence: CDR1 MDHEN, CDR2 SYDVKM. Trimming left V 4 bases short and J 2 bases short, with 8 bases between.